The sequence of this TCR beta chain was determined in a study of T-cell reconstitution after alpha-beta-depleted transplantation in children. This clonotype was detected a few times. The TCRbeta library was prepared with unique molecular identifiers. TCRdb called the PCR reads again in MiXCR, with one record for every CDR3 protein. The repertoire has hundreds of thousands of distinct CDR3 sequences, around 16% of them found once; the top ten carry less than 4%. V shed 2 bases and J shed 7 bases, with 9 bases lying between them. The CDR3 has 13 residues. The input for sequencing was PBMCs from the stem cell graft donor, taken from the stem cell graft. This receptor was identified in a human donor who donated a stem cell graft to a child with acute lymphoblastic leukemia. This chain uses TRBV12-3 or TRBV12-4 with TRBJ1-5, with D perhaps TRBD1 (6 bases). This CDR3 reads CASSLPGAQPQHF. The DNA of the CDR3 is TGTGCCAGCAGTTTACCAGGGGCCCAGCCCCAGCATTTT.